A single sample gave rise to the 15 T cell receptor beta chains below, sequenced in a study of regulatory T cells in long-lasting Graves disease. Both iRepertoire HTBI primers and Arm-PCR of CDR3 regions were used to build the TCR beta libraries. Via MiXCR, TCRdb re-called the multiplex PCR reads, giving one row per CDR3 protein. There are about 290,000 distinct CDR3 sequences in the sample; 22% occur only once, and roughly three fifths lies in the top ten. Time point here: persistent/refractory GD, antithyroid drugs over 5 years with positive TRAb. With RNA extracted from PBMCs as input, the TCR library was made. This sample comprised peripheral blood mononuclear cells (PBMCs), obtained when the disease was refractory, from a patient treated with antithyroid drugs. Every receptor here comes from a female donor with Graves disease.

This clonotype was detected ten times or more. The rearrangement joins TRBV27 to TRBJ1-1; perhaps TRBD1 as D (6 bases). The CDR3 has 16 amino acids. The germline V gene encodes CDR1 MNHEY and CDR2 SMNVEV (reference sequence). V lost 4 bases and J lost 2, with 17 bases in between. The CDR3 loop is CASSSLQGGLNTEAFF. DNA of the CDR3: TGTGCCAGCAGTTCACTACAGGGCGGGCTTAACACTGAAGCTTTCTTT.

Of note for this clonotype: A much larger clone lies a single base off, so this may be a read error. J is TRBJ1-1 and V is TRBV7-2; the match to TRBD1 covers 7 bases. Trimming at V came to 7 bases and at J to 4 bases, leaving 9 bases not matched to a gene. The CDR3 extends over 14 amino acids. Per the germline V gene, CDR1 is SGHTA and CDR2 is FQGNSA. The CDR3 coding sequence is TGTGCCAGCAACTTTGACAGGGCGATCACTGAAGCTTTCTTT. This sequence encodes CASNFDRAITEAFF.

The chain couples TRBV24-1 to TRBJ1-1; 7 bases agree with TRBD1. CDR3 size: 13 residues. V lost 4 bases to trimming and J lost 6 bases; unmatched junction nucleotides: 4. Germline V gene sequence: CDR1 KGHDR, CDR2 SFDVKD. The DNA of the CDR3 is TGTGCCACCAGTGAGCGGGACAGCCCTGAAGCTTTCTTT. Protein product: CATSERDSPEAFF.

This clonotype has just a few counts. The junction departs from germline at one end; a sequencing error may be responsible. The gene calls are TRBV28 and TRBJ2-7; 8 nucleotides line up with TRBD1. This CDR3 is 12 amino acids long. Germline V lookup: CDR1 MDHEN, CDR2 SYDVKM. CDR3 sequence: CASSLKARDRNF. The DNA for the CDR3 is TGTGCCAGCAGTCTCAAAGCCCGGGACAGGAACTTC.

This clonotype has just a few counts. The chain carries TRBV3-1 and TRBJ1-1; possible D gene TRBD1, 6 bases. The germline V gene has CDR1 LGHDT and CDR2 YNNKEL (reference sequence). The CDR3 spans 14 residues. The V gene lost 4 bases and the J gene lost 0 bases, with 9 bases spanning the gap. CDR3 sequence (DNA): TGTGCCAGCAGCCGGGGACACTTGAACACTGAAGCTTTCTTT. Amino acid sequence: CASSRGHLNTEAFF.

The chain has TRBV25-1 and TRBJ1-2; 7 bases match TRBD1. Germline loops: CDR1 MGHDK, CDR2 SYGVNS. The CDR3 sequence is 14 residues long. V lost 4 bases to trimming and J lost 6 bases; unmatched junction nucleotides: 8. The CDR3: CASSGWDSLHGYTF. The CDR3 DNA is TGTGCCAGCAGTGGCTGGGACAGCCTTCATGGCTACACCTTC.

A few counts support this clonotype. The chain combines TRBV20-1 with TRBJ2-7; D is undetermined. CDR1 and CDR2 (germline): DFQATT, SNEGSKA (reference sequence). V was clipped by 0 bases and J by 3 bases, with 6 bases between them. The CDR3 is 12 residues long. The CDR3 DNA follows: TGCAGTGCTAGAGAAATGGACTACGAGCAGTACTTC. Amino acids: CSAREMDYEQYF.

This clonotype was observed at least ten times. The CDR3 here is CATGPGAGYGEQFF. The CDR3 DNA follows: TGTGCCACCGGACCAGGGGCAGGGTATGGTGAGCAGTTCTTC. V and J are TRBV24-1 and TRBJ2-1; D possibly corresponds to TRBD1 (6 bases). The CDR3 has 14 amino acids. Trimming took off 9 bases at V and 9 bases at J, with 20 bases between the two ends. Germline assignment: CDR1 KGHDR and CDR2 SFDVKD.

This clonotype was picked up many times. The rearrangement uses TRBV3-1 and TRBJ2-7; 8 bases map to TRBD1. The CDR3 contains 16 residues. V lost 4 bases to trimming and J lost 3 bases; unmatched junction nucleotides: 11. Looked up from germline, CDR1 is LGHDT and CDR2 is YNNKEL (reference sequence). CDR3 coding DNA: TGTGCCAGCAGCCTTTCGGACAGGGCCTCCTACTACGAGCAGTACTTC. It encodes CASSLSDRASYYEQYF.

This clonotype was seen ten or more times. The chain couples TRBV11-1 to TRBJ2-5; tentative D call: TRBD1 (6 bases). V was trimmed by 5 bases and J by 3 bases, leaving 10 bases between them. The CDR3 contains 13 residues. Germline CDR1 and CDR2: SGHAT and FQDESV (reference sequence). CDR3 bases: TGTGCCAGCAGCCCTCACAGGGAAGAGACCCAGTACTTC. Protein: CASSPHREETQYF.

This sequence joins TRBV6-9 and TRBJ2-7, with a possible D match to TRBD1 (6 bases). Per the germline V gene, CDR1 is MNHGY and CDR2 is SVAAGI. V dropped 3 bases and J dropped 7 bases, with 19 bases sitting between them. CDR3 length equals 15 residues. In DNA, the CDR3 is TGTGCCAGCAGTTACTCACAGGGAAACACAGGGGAGCAGTACTTC. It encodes CASSYSQGNTGEQYF.

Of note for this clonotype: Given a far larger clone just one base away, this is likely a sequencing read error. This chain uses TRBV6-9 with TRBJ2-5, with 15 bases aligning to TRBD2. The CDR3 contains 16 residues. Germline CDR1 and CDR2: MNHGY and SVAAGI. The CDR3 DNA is TGTGCCAGCCGCGGACTAGCGGGGGGGGGGGCAGAGGCCCAGTACTTC. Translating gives CASRGLAGGGAEAQYF.

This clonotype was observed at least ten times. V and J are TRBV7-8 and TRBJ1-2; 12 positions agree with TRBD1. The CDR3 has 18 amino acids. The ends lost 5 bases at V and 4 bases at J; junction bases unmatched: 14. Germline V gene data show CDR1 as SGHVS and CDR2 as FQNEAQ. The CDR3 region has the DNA TGTGCCAGCAGCCTAGGGCCGGGACAGGGGGCCGGGGGCTATGGCTACACCTTC. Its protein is CASSLGPGQGAGGYGYTF.

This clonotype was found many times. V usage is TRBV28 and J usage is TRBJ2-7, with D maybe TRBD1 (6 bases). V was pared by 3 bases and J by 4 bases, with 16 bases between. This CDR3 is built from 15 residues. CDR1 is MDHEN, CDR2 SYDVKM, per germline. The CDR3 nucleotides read TGTGCCAGCAGTTTCTCGGACAGCCCCCGATACGAGCAGTACTTC. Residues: CASSFSDSPRYEQYF.

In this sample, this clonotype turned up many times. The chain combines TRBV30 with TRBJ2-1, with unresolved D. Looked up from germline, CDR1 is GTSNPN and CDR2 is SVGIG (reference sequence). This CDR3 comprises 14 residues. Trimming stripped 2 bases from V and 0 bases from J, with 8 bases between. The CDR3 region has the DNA TGTGCCTGGAGTTTAAGGAGCTCCTACAATGAGCAGTTCTTC. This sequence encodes CAWSLRSSYNEQFF.